This T cell receptor beta chain was recorded in a study of blood T cell repertoires in COVID-19. Study summary: COVID-19 samples collected from the United States, Italy and Spain covered acute and convalescent phases.

Here immunoSEQ multiplex PCR was the method, and the copy in TCRdb shows in-frame clones only, minus some. The table lists about 320,000 clones, roughly 85% of them singletons. With 1 base clipped from V and 4 bases from J, the junction kept 2 bases outside the gene matches. Germline-derived CDR1 and CDR2 are SEHNR and FQNEAQ (reference sequence). The CDR3 loop spans 14 amino acids. This sequence originates from a human donor in a cohort sampled during active COVID-19. The sample consisted of peripheral blood. The genes are TRBV7-9 and TRBJ2-3, with TRBD2 identical over 7 bases. CDR3 in amino acids: CASSLGGGSDTQYF. The DNA of the CDR3 is TGTGCCAGCAGCTTAGGGGGAGGGTCAGATACGCAGTATTTT.